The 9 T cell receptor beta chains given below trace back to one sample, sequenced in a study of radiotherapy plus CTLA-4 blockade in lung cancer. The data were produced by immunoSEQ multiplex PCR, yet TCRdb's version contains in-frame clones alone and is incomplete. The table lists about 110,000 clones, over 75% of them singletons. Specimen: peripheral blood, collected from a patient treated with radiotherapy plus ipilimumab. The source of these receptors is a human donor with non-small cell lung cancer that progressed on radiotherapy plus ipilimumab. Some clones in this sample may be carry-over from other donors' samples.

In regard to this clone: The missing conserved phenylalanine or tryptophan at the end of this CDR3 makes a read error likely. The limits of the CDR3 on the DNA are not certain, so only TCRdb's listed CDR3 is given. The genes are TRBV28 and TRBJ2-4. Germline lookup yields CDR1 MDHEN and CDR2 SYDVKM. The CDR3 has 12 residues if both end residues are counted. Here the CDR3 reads CASSSGSRPPWV.

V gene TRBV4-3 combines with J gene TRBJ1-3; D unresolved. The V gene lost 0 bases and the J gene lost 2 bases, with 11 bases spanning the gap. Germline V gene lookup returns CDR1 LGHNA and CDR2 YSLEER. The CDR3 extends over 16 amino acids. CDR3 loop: CASSQENPGAGNTIYF. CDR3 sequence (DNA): TGCGCCAGCAGCCAAGAGAACCCAGGCGCTGGAAACACCATATATTTT.

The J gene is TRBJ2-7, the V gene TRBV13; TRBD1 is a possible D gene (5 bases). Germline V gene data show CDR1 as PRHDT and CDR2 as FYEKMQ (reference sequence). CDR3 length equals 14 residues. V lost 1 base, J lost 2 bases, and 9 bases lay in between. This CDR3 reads CASSLDGQAYEQYF. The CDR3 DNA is TGTGCCAGCAGCTTAGACGGACAAGCCTACGAGCAGTACTTC.

The CDR3 here is CASSRPVGFKLDTQYF. CDR3 coding DNA: TGTGCCAGCAGCCGCCCAGTAGGGTTCAAATTGGATACGCAGTATTTT. V gene TRBV5-6 combines with J gene TRBJ2-3; no firm D call. The CDR3 spans 16 residues. CDR1 is SGHDT, CDR2 YYEEEE, per germline. V lost 4 bases to trimming and J lost 6 bases, with 21 bases between them.

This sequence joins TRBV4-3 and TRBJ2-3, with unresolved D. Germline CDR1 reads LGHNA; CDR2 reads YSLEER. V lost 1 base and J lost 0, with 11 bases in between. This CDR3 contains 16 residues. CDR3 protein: CASSQVGRVSTDTQYF. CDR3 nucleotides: TGCGCCAGCAGCCAAGTCGGAAGGGTTAGCACAGATACGCAGTATTTT.

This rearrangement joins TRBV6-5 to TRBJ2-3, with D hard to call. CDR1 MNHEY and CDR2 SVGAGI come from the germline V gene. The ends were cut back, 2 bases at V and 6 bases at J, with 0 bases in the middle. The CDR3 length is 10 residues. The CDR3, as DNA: TGTGCCAGCAGTTACGATACGCAGTATTTT. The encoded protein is CASSYDTQYF.

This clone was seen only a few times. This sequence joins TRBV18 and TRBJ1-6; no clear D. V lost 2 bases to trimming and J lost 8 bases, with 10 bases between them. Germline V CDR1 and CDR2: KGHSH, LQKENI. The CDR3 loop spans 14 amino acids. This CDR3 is CASSPGIGDSPLHF. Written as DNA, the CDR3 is TGTGCCAGCTCACCAGGCATTGGAGATTCACCCCTCCACTTT.

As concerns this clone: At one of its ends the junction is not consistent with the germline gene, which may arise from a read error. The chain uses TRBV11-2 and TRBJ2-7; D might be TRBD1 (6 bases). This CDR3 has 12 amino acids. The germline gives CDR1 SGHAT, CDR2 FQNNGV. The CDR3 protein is CASSLGLGTRGF. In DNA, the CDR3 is TGTGCCAGCAGCTTAGGGTTGGGCACCAGGGGCTTC.

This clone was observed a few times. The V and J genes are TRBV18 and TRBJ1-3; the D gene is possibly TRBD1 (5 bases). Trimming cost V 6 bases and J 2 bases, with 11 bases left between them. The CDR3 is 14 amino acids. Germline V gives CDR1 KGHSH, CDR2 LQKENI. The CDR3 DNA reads TGTGCCAGCTCTGAGGGGCGGACTGGAAACACCATATATTTT. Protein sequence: CASSEGRTGNTIYF.